A selection of T cell receptor beta chains follows, all from one sample in a study of response to subunit inactivated influenza vaccine. A single record per CDR3 protein comes from TCRdb applying MiXCR to the RT-PCR reads. Counted here are hundreds of thousands of distinct CDR3 sequences, approximately 18% occurring once; the ten biggest clones make up roughly 10%. The sample was PBMCs from blood, taken 4 to 6 days after vaccination. Source of these receptors: a man in his forties or fifties who received an inactivated influenza vaccine. CDR3s include the opening cysteine and the closing phenylalanine or tryptophan. The order of the fields is clone size, D gene, J gene, V gene, CDR3 protein, CDR3 DNA. The D gene is left open where the match is weak. Size is omitted from some rows. Given values are once, few, many or a class for expanded clones.

clone size: .
D gene: TRBD1
J gene: TRBJ1-5
V gene: TRBV27
CDR3 protein: CASSLSGTGVNQPQHF
CDR3 DNA: TGTGCCAGCAGTTTATCGGGAACAGGGGTTAACCAGCCCCAGCATTTT

clone size: .
D gene: .
J gene: TRBJ2-3
V gene: TRBV25-1
CDR3 protein: CASSDPGVAGESQYF
CDR3 DNA: TGTGCCAGCAGTGACCCCGGGGTTGCCGGGGAATCGCAGTATTTT

clone size: .
D gene: TRBD1
J gene: TRBJ2-5
V gene: TRBV24-1
CDR3 protein: CATSDTTGWQTQYF
CDR3 DNA: TGTGCCACCAGTGACACGACAGGGTGGCAGACCCAGTACTTC

clone size: few
D gene: .
J gene: TRBJ1-2
V gene: TRBV7-9
CDR3 protein: CASSPRTDLHYGYTF
CDR3 DNA: TGTGCCAGCAGCCCTCGGACAGACCTTCACTATGGCTACACCTTC

clone size: few
D gene: TRBD2
J gene: TRBJ2-1
V gene: TRBV27
CDR3 protein: CASQLAGGYEQFF
CDR3 DNA: TGTGCCAGCCAACTAGCGGGAGGCTATGAGCAGTTCTTC

clone size: .
D gene: .
J gene: TRBJ2-4
V gene: TRBV28
CDR3 protein: CASSLTNIQYF
CDR3 DNA: TGTGCCAGCAGTTTAACCAACATTCAGTACTTC

clone size: many
D gene: .
J gene: TRBJ1-2
V gene: TRBV12-3/TRBV12-4
CDR3 protein: CASSLASIVYGYTF
CDR3 DNA: TGTGCCAGCAGTTTAGCGTCTATCGTCTATGGCTACACCTTC

clone size: .
D gene: .
J gene: TRBJ2-3
V gene: TRBV7-2
CDR3 protein: CASSFSKPDTQYF
CDR3 DNA: TGTGCCAGCAGCTTTTCAAAACCAGATACGCAGTATTTT

clone size: many
D gene: TRBD1
J gene: TRBJ2-2
V gene: TRBV4-1
CDR3 protein: CASSQTGTGGLAGELFF
CDR3 DNA: TGCGCCAGCAGCCAGACCGGGACAGGGGGTTTAGCCGGGGAGCTGTTTTTT

clone size: few
D gene: .
J gene: TRBJ2-7
V gene: TRBV5-6
CDR3 protein: CASSPQGYRSYEQYF
CDR3 DNA: TGTGCCAGCAGCCCGCAGGGGTATAGGTCCTACGAGCAGTACTTC

clone size: .
D gene: .
J gene: TRBJ2-1
V gene: TRBV27
CDR3 protein: CASVESSASSYNEQFF
CDR3 DNA: TGTGCCAGCGTTGAATCTAGCGCGAGCTCCTACAATGAGCAGTTCTTC

clone size: .
D gene: TRBD2
J gene: TRBJ2-1
V gene: TRBV6-5
CDR3 protein: CASSYPGLAGYNEQFF
CDR3 DNA: TGTGCCAGCAGTTACCCGGGACTAGCGGGCTACAATGAGCAGTTCTTC

clone size: .
D gene: .
J gene: TRBJ2-2
V gene: TRBV11-2
CDR3 protein: CASSFPLLGQMGTGELFF
CDR3 DNA: TGTGCCAGCAGCTTCCCCCTCTTAGGTCAGATGGGCACCGGGGAGCTGTTTTTT

clone size: .
D gene: TRBD2
J gene: TRBJ2-1
V gene: TRBV7-3
CDR3 protein: CASSDLAGGYNEQFF
CDR3 DNA: TGTGCCAGCAGCGATCTAGCGGGAGGCTACAATGAGCAGTTCTTC

clone size: few
D gene: .
J gene: TRBJ2-2
V gene: TRBV5-1
CDR3 protein: CASSLGPVGDTGELFF
CDR3 DNA: TGCGCCAGCAGCTTGGGACCGGTGGGGGACACCGGGGAGCTGTTTTTT

clone size: .
D gene: TRBD2
J gene: TRBJ2-3
V gene: TRBV20-1
CDR3 protein: CSLQTSGTDTQYF
CDR3 DNA: TGCAGTCTCCAGACTAGCGGCACAGATACGCAGTATTTT

clone size: .
D gene: TRBD2
J gene: TRBJ2-4
V gene: TRBV20-1
CDR3 protein: CSSVAGSIAKNIQYF
CDR3 DNA: TGCAGTTCAGTAGCGGGCAGTATAGCCAAAAACATTCAGTACTTC

clone size: few
D gene: .
J gene: TRBJ2-1
V gene: TRBV5-6
CDR3 protein: CASSLAQPYNEQFF
CDR3 DNA: TGTGCCAGCAGCTTGGCTCAACCCTACAATGAGCAGTTCTTC

clone size: .
D gene: .
J gene: TRBJ1-4
V gene: TRBV20-1
CDR3 protein: CSARDGGRGGEKLFF
CDR3 DNA: TGCAGTGCTAGAGATGGTGGCAGGGGAGGTGAAAAACTGTTTTTT

clone size: .
D gene: .
J gene: TRBJ1-5
V gene: TRBV20-1
CDR3 protein: CSARAGAWDQPQHF
CDR3 DNA: TGCAGTGCTAGGGCGGGGGCGTGGGATCAGCCCCAGCATTTT

clone size: few
D gene: .
J gene: TRBJ1-2
V gene: TRBV12-3/TRBV12-4
CDR3 protein: CASSLMQGNYGYTF
CDR3 DNA: TGTGCCAGCAGTTTAATGCAGGGGAACTATGGCTACACCTTC

clone size: .
D gene: .
J gene: TRBJ2-1
V gene: TRBV7-9
CDR3 protein: CASSFSMHNEQFF
CDR3 DNA: TGTGCCAGCAGCTTTAGTATGCACAATGAGCAGTTCTTC

clone size: few
D gene: .
J gene: TRBJ2-7
V gene: TRBV20-1
CDR3 protein: CSARDIGAFYEQYF
CDR3 DNA: TGCAGTGCTAGAGATATAGGAGCATTCTACGAGCAGTACTTC

clone size: .
D gene: .
J gene: TRBJ2-5
V gene: TRBV20-1
CDR3 protein: CSAKGPARETQYF
CDR3 DNA: TGCAGTGCCAAGGGCCCAGCCCGGGAGACCCAGTACTTC

clone size: .
D gene: .
J gene: TRBJ2-1
V gene: TRBV6-5
CDR3 protein: CASTSRRDEQFF
CDR3 DNA: TGTGCCAGCACCAGTCGGCGGGATGAGCAGTTCTTC

clone size: .
D gene: TRBD2
J gene: TRBJ2-5
V gene: TRBV11-2
CDR3 protein: CASSPSLAGGQETQYF
CDR3 DNA: TGTGCCAGCAGTCCATCCCTAGCGGGCGGCCAAGAGACCCAGTACTTC

clone size: .
D gene: .
J gene: TRBJ1-1
V gene: TRBV3-1
CDR3 protein: CASSPRAGGRGTEAFF
CDR3 DNA: TGTGCCAGCAGCCCCCGGGCCGGGGGGCGCGGGACTGAAGCTTTCTTT

clone size: many
D gene: TRBD2
J gene: TRBJ2-5
V gene: TRBV20-1
CDR3 protein: CSRTSGSETQYF
CDR3 DNA: TGCAGTAGGACTAGCGGGTCGGAGACCCAGTACTTC

clone size: few
D gene: TRBD1
J gene: TRBJ2-7
V gene: TRBV29-1
CDR3 protein: CSVKLGTGAFYEQYF
CDR3 DNA: TGCAGCGTCAAGCTAGGGACAGGGGCCTTCTACGAGCAGTACTTC

clone size: many
D gene: .
J gene: TRBJ2-1
V gene: TRBV29-1
CDR3 protein: CSGSVGEQFF
CDR3 DNA: TGCAGCGGTAGCGTTGGTGAGCAGTTCTTC

clone size: few
D gene: .
J gene: TRBJ2-1
V gene: TRBV9
CDR3 protein: CASSVDAMYEQFF
CDR3 DNA: TGTGCCAGCAGCGTCGATGCTATGTATGAGCAGTTCTTC